A single sample gave rise to the 14 T cell receptor beta chains below, sequenced in a study of T-cell reconstitution after alpha-beta-depleted transplantation in children (dated by TCRdb to about 2016). The method was PCR. Sequenced using an Illumina HiSeq 2500. TCR library preparation used molecular barcoding, with unique molecular identifiers applied to normalize quantification of the TCRbeta repertoire. TCRdb ran its own pipeline on the public reads, namely fastp trimming at Q25 and MiXCR clone calling, and kept in-frame beta chains. CDR3 protein sequences are deduplicated, and each keeps its most common genes and DNA. Present in this sample are some 350,000 distinct CDR3 sequences, around 10% of which were seen just once. 2% to 3% of the sample is held by the ten biggest clonotypes. The material sequenced was PBMCs from the stem cell graft donor, taken from the stem cell graft. All receptors come from a human donor who donated a stem cell graft to a child with acute lymphoblastic leukemia.

At least ten counts were recorded for this clonotype. The genes are TRBV4-3 and TRBJ1-2, with 7 bases lining up with TRBD1. Germline-derived CDR1 and CDR2 are LGHNA and YSLEER. CDR3 length equals 13 residues. Losses at the gene ends were 4 bases for V and 4 bases for J; bases not matched to a gene: 3. The CDR3 region is CASSRTGVYGYTF. The CDR3 nucleotides are TGCGCCAGCAGCCGTACAGGGGTCTATGGCTACACCTTC.

This clonotype was seen more than once but under ten times. This chain uses TRBV2 with TRBJ2-3, with D perhaps given as TRBD1 or TRBD2 (6 bases each). In germline, CDR1 is SNHLY, CDR2 FYNNEI. V lost 5 bases to trimming and J lost 5 bases, with 17 bases between them. The CDR3 consists of 15 residues. CDR3 protein: CASSLLTGGGDTQYF. The CDR3 DNA is TGTGCCAGCAGTCTACTGACAGGAGGGGGAGATACGCAGTATTTT.

The chain couples TRBV27 to TRBJ2-1; 7 bases match TRBD1. CDR1 and CDR2 (germline): MNHEY, SMNVEV (reference sequence). The CDR3 spans 11 residues. J gave up 6 bases and V 7 bases, and 0 bases lay outside the gene matches. The CDR3 DNA is TGTGCCAGCAACAGGGGCAATGAGCAGTTCTTC. As protein: CASNRGNEQFF.

The chain recombines TRBV20-1 with TRBJ2-4, with D perhaps matching TRBD2 (7 bases). The V end lost 7 bases, the J end lost 0 bases, and 31 bases lay between the germline ends. The length of the CDR3 is 20 residues. In germline, CDR1 is DFQATT, CDR2 SNEGSKA (reference sequence). The DNA of the CDR3 is TGCAGTGACAGAGGGGTAGGGGGTCAGGGAGGGTCCTTAGCCAAAAACATTCAGTACTTC. Its translation: CSDRGVGGQGGSLAKNIQYF.

This clonotype has just a few counts. The chain links TRBV24-1 to TRBJ2-2; D not resolved. Germline values: CDR1 KGHDR, CDR2 SFDVKD. The length of the CDR3 is 15 residues. Trimming left V 2 bases short and J 3 bases short, with 9 bases between. The CDR3, as DNA: TGTGCCACCAGTGATTCCCTGAAGGACACCGGGGAGCTGTTTTTT. Amino acids: CATSDSLKDTGELFF.

This chain uses TRBV12-3 or TRBV12-4 with TRBJ2-4; TRBD1 aligns across 10 bases. CDR3 length equals 14 residues. V shed 3 bases, J shed 8 bases, and the junction held 4 bases outside the gene matches. The CDR3 DNA reads TGTGCCAGCAGTTTGGGGACAGGGGAGGACATTCAGTACTTC. Translating it yields CASSLGTGEDIQYF.

In this sample, this clonotype turned up a few times. V and J are TRBV4-3 and TRBJ2-3; 11 bases line up with TRBD1. Germline loops: CDR1 LGHNA, CDR2 YSLEER. V was pared by 4 bases and J by 4 bases, with 13 bases of the junction left unmatched. The CDR3 has 18 residues. The CDR3 DNA follows: TGCGCCAGCAGCCGGCAGGCGGAGAGGACAGGGGGCGCAGATACGCAGTATTTT. Residues: CASSRQAERTGGADTQYF.

Ten or more counts support this clonotype. Sequence at one end of the junction differs from germline and may be a read error. The rearrangement links TRBV5-1 to TRBJ2-2; 8 nucleotides agree with TRBD2. Looked up from germline, CDR1 is SGHRS and CDR2 is YFSETQ. The CDR3 sequence is 14 residues long. As DNA, the CDR3 is TGTGCCAGCAGCTTAGCGGGAAACACCGGGGAGCTGTTTTTT. Its protein is CASSLAGNTGELFF.

CDR3: CASKLAGGLYEQYF. CDR3 nucleotide sequence: TGTGCCAGCAAATTAGCGGGAGGCCTCTACGAGCAGTACTTC. The chain links TRBV7-2 to TRBJ2-7; 10 bases fit TRBD2. CDR3 length equals 14 residues. CDR1 is SGHTA, CDR2 FQGNSA, per germline. Unmatched junction bases numbered 6, after V lost 7 bases and J lost 3 bases.

Concerning this clonotype itself: A much more abundant neighbour one base away suggests this may be a read error. The genes are TRBV24-1 and TRBJ2-1, with 12 positions matching TRBD2. The CDR3 runs 13 residues. Germline loops: CDR1 KGHDR, CDR2 SFDVKD. The CDR3 here is CATSHLTSGRQFF. As DNA, the CDR3 is TGTGCCACCAGTCATTTGACTAGCGGGAGGCAGTTCTTC.

This clonotype was counted many times. This chain links TRBV7-3 with TRBJ2-3, with D perhaps assigned TRBD1 or TRBD2 (5 bases each). Germline lookup yields CDR1 SGHTA and CDR2 FQGTGA. CDR3 length equals 14 residues. Deletions cut 5 bases from V and 5 bases from J, with 14 bases between. CDR3 protein: CASSPLGAGDTQYF. Written as DNA, the CDR3 is TGTGCCAGCAGCCCGCTTGGGGCGGGAGATACGCAGTATTTT.

V and J are TRBV6-5 and TRBJ1-5; D may be TRBD1 (5 bases). The CDR3 spans 14 residues. Trimming took off 2 bases at V and 6 bases at J, with 11 bases between the two ends. In germline, CDR1 is MNHEY, CDR2 SVGAGI. CDR3 coding DNA: TGTGCCAGCAGTTACGGAGGGGAGGGTCAGCCCCAGCATTTT. This translates into CASSYGGEGQPQHF.

This clonotype was recorded many times. V and J are TRBV5-1 and TRBJ2-3, with a weak D call TRBD1 (6 bases). V was trimmed by 2 bases and J by 1 base, leaving 11 bases between them. Germline CDR1 SGHRS, CDR2 YFSETQ. The CDR3 has 15 residues. CDR3 nucleotides: TGCGCCAGCAGCTTCCAGCCAGGGGGCACAGATACGCAGTATTTT. Translated: CASSFQPGGTDTQYF.

The genes are TRBV29-1 and TRBJ2-1; 11 positions match TRBD2. Trimming removed 4 bases from V and 0 bases from J; junction bases left unmatched: 2. In germline, CDR1 is SQVTM, CDR2 ANQGSEA. The CDR3 covers 15 residues. This CDR3 is CSVAGTSGSYNEQFF. The CDR3 region has the DNA TGCAGCGTTGCCGGGACTAGCGGCTCCTACAATGAGCAGTTCTTC.